Presented here are 16 T cell receptor beta chains from one specimen sequenced in a study of T cell changes during pregnancy in multiple sclerosis. TCRdb's copy holds only in-frame clones and misses some; the assay was immunoSEQ multiplex PCR. The table has tens of thousands of clones, approximately 90% seen once. The sample here was peripheral blood, taken in the third trimester of pregnancy. The source is a female donor with multiple sclerosis, enrolled in a pregnancy study.

The chain uses TRBV2 and TRBJ2-3, with D possibly matching TRBD1 (6 bases). Germline CDR1 is SNHLY and CDR2 is FYNNEI. The CDR3 covers 13 residues. The V gene lost 6 bases and the J gene lost 7 bases, with 14 bases spanning the gap. The CDR3 protein is CASRYQRGNTQYF. The DNA for the CDR3 is TGTGCCAGCAGGTACCAGAGGGGGAATACGCAGTATTTT.

The chain carries TRBV6-5 and TRBJ2-7; D gene unclear. The CDR3 length is 12 residues. CDR1 MNHEY and CDR2 SVGAGI come from the germline V gene. Trimming removed 5 bases at V and 5 bases at J, with 10 bases between. The CDR3 bases are TGTGCCAGCAGTCCTCAGGCCCACGAGCAGTACTTC. It translates to CASSPQAHEQYF.

The chain employs TRBV5-1 and TRBJ2-7, with 7 bases lining up with TRBD2. The CDR3 extends over 15 amino acids. Germline V CDR1 and CDR2: SGHRS, YFSETQ. V trimming: 0 bases; J trimming: 3 bases; junction bases outside the gene matches: 6. CDR3 DNA: TGCGCCAGCAGCTTGGGGGGCGGGAGCCTCTACGAGCAGTACTTC. This gives the protein CASSLGGGSLYEQYF.

The rearrangement joins TRBV18 to TRBJ2-3; 14 positions match TRBD2. The germline V gene encodes CDR1 KGHSH and CDR2 LQKENI. This CDR3 comprises 16 residues. With V trimmed by 0 bases and J by 5 bases, 1 base remained unmatched. The CDR3, as DNA: TGTGCCAGCTCACCACCCGGACTAGCGGGGGGAGATACGCAGTATTTT. Its translation is CASSPPGLAGGDTQYF.

The chain carries TRBV4-2 and TRBJ1-2; D is possibly TRBD1 (6 bases). This CDR3 has 14 amino acids. V was shortened by 7 bases and J by 6 bases, with 18 bases between the two germline ends. Germline loops: CDR1 LGHNA, CDR2 YNFKEQ. The CDR3 spells CASTRRDTTDGYTF. In DNA form, the CDR3 reads TGTGCCAGCACCCGTAGGGACACCACAGATGGCTACACCTTC.

V usage is TRBV7-2 and J usage is TRBJ2-2, with 8 bases that match TRBD1. Trimming removed 5 bases from V and 0 bases from J; junction bases left unmatched: 5. Germline V gives CDR1 SGHTA, CDR2 FQGNSA. There are 16 residues in the CDR3. CDR3 DNA: TGTGCCAGCAGCCTCCAGGGACAGGCGAACACCGGGGAGCTGTTTTTT. It translates to CASSLQGQANTGELFF.

The rearrangement links TRBV7-9 to TRBJ2-7; maybe TRBD2 (5 bases). From germline, CDR1 is SEHNR and CDR2 FQNEAQ (reference sequence). Trimming cost V 1 base and J 5 bases, with 15 bases left between them. The CDR3 runs to 15 residues. The CDR3: CASSLGAGAYDEQYF. The CDR3 nucleotides read TGTGCCAGCAGCTTAGGGGCGGGTGCATACGACGAGCAGTACTTC.

The chain joins TRBV18 to TRBJ1-6; 9 nucleotides line up with TRBD1. The ends lost 4 bases at V and 10 bases at J; junction bases unmatched: 8. Germline values: CDR1 KGHSH, CDR2 LQKENI. The CDR3 loop spans 15 amino acids. Here the CDR3 reads CASSRGQGETSPLHF. CDR3 nucleotides: TGTGCCAGCTCACGGGGACAGGGAGAAACCTCACCCCTCCACTTT.

This chain connects TRBV25-1 to TRBJ2-7, with TRBD1 as a possible D gene (6 bases). The CDR3 is made up of 15 amino acids. Per the germline V gene, CDR1 is MGHDK and CDR2 is SYGVNS. Trimming stripped 3 bases from V and 7 bases from J, with 19 bases between. The chain's CDR3 is CASSDFNRESEEQYF. The CDR3 DNA sequence: TGTGCCAGCAGTGATTTTAACAGGGAATCGGAGGAGCAGTACTTC.

V and J are TRBV29-1 and TRBJ2-7; weak D call: TRBD1 (6 bases). The germline V gene encodes CDR1 SQVTM and CDR2 ANQGSEA. The CDR3 covers 14 residues. Trimming took 7 bases from V and 3 from J, leaving 19 bases between them. CDR3 residues: CSDRLGQLSYEQYF. CDR3 DNA: TGCAGCGATCGATTGGGACAACTAAGCTACGAGCAGTACTTC.

This clone was observed once. The V gene is TRBV7-2, the J gene TRBJ1-2; weak D call: TRBD1 (5 bases). Trimming took 1 base from V and 7 from J, leaving 16 bases between them. The length of the CDR3 is 15 residues. Germline assignment: CDR1 SGHTA and CDR2 FQGNSA. CDR3 coding DNA: TGTGCCAGCAGCTTAGTTAACGGGGGAAGTGGTGGCTACACCTTC. This encodes CASSLVNGGSGGYTF.

The chain has TRBV7-9 and TRBJ2-3, with a weak D call TRBD2 (5 bases). This CDR3 is 18 amino acids long. Germline lookup yields CDR1 SEHNR and CDR2 FQNEAQ (reference sequence). V was trimmed by 1 base and J by 6 bases, leaving 23 bases between them. In DNA, the CDR3 is TGTGCCAGCAGCTTAGAACTGGCAGGCCCCCCCGGGAAGGATACGCAGTATTTT. Translated: CASSLELAGPPGKDTQYF.

This clone was detected only once. The chain recombines TRBV30 with TRBJ1-5; D is perhaps TRBD1 (6 bases). V was clipped by 3 bases and J by 0 bases, with 15 bases between them. Germline CDR1 GTSNPN, CDR2 SVGIG (reference sequence). The CDR3 runs to 16 residues. Here the CDR3 reads CAWRATGGYSNQPQHF. In DNA form, the CDR3 reads TGTGCCTGGAGGGCGACAGGCGGATATAGCAATCAGCCCCAGCATTTT. Based on the CDR3 plus reference TRBV30 and TRBJ1-5, the full variable domain is SQTIHQWPATLVQPVGSPLSLECTVEGTSNPNLYWYRQAAGRGLQLLFYSVGIGQISSEVPQNLSASRPQDRQFILSSKKLLLSDSGFYLCAWRATGGYSNQPQHFGDGTRLSIL.

This chain joins TRBV19 and TRBJ2-5, with D tentatively TRBD1 (5 bases). Germline CDR1 and CDR2: LNHDA and SQIVND (reference sequence). The CDR3 spans 11 residues. With 6 bases removed from V and 7 bases from J, the gap between germline ends came to 9 bases. CDR3 DNA: TGTGCCAGTAGCCTCGACAGGACCCAGTACTTC. It encodes CASSLDRTQYF.

The genes are TRBV7-9 and TRBJ2-7, with a weak D call TRBD2 (7 bases). Germline loops: CDR1 SEHNR, CDR2 FQNEAQ (reference sequence). V shed 5 bases and J shed 3 bases, with 17 bases lying between them. CDR3 length: 15 amino acids. CDR3 region: CASSPNLGGLYEQYF. The CDR3, as DNA: TGTGCCAGCAGCCCAAATTTGGGGGGGCTCTACGAGCAGTACTTC.

The chain uses TRBV9 and TRBJ2-3; 9 bases match TRBD2. Germline V gene sequence: CDR1 SGDLS, CDR2 YYNGEE. The CDR3 runs to 16 residues. Unmatched junction bases numbered 5, after V lost 1 base and J lost 2 bases. CDR3 nucleotide sequence: TGTGCCAGCAGCGTAACAACTAGCGGGTACACAGATACGCAGTATTTT. Translated, it gives CASSVTTSGYTDTQYF. Drawing the rest from reference TRBV9 and TRBJ2-3, the complete variable domain is DSGVTQTPKHLITATGQRVTLRCSPRSGDLSVYWYQQSLDQGLQFLIQYYNGEERAKGNILERFSAQQFPDLHSELNLSSLELGDSALYFCASSVTTSGYTDTQYFGPGTRLTVL.